This T cell receptor beta chain was identified during a study of cytomegalovirus exposure and HLA in healthy donors. Study outcomes and limitations: Information on immune exposure was restricted to one variable (CMV serostatus).

Remarks on this clone: The antigen remains undetermined.

Use of 60 Vbeta and 13 Jbeta primers characterized the PCR. Generated by immunoSEQ multiplex PCR, the TCRdb table keeps only in-frame clones and is missing some. Of about 220,000 clones in the sample, 75% are singletons; the top ten hold 1.5% to 2%. The study sampled nominally healthy donors, though unrecorded immune exposures were likely. The sequencing sample was made of PBMCs. The TCR was taken from a woman aged 30 to 39 in good health and CMV-seronegative.

The CDR3 DNA reads as TGTGCCAGCACCCACCCCCTACAGGGATCTAACTATGGCTACACCTTC. This codes for CASTHPLQGSNYGYTF. The V and J genes are TRBV7-9 and TRBJ1-2; D may be TRBD1 (6 bases). The CDR3 loop spans 16 amino acids. With 7 bases removed from V and 0 bases from J, the gap between germline ends came to 18 bases. Per the germline V gene, CDR1 is SEHNR and CDR2 is FQNEAQ (reference sequence).